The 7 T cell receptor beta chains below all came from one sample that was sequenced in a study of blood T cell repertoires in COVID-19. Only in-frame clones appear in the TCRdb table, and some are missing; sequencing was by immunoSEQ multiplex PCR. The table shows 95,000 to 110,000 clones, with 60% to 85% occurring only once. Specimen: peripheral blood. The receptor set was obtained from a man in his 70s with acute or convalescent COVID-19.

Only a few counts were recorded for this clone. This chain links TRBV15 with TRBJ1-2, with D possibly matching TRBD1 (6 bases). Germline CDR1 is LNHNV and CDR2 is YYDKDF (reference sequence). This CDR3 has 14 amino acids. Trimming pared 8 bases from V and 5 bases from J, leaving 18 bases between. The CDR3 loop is CATFKGTKGYGYTF. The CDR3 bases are TGTGCCACCTTTAAGGGGACAAAGGGATATGGCTACACCTTC.

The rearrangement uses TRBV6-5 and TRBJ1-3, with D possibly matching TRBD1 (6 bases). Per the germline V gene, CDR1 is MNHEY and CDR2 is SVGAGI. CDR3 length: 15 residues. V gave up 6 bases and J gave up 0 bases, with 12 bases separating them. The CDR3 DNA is TGTGCCAGCAGAGGACAGAGCCTCTCTGGAAACACCATATATTTT. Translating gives CASRGQSLSGNTIYF.

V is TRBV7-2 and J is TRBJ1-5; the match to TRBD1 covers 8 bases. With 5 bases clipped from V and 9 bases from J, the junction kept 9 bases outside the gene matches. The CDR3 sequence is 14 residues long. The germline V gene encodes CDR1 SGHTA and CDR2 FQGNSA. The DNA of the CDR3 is TGTGCCAGCAGCCCTGGACAGGGTTCACGGCCCCAGCATTTT. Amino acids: CASSPGQGSRPQHF. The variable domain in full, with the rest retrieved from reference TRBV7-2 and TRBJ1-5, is GAGVSQSPSNKVTEKGKDVELRCDPISGHTALYWYRQSLGQGLEFLIYFQGNSAPDKSGLPSDRFSAERTGGSVSTLTIQRTQQEDSAVYLCASSPGQGSRPQHFGDGTRLSIL.

The CDR3 loop is CASSPGLGINEQFF. The CDR3 nucleotides read TGTGCCAGCAGCCCCGGACTTGGAATTAATGAGCAGTTCTTC. This chain links TRBV7-8 with TRBJ2-1, with D tentatively TRBD2 (5 bases). From germline, CDR1 is SGHVS and CDR2 FQNEAQ. The CDR3 contains 14 residues. Trimming took 5 bases from V and 7 from J, leaving 15 bases between them.

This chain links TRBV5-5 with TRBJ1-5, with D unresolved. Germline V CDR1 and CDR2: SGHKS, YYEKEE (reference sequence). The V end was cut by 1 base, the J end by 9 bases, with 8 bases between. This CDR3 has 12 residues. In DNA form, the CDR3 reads TGTGCCAGCAGCTTGTATAGCGGGCCCCAGCATTTT. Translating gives CASSLYSGPQHF.

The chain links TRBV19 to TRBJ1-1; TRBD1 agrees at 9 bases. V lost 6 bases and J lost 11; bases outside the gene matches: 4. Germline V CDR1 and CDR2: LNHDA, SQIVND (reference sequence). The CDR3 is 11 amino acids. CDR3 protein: CASRQGALAFF. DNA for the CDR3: TGTGCCAGTAGACAGGGGGCTTTGGCTTTCTTT.

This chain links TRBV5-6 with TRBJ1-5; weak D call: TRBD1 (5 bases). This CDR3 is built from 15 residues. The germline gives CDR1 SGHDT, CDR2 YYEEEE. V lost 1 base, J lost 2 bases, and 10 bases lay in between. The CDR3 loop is CASSLWGAGNQPQHF. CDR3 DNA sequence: TGTGCCAGCAGCTTGTGGGGCGCGGGCAATCAGCCCCAGCATTTT.